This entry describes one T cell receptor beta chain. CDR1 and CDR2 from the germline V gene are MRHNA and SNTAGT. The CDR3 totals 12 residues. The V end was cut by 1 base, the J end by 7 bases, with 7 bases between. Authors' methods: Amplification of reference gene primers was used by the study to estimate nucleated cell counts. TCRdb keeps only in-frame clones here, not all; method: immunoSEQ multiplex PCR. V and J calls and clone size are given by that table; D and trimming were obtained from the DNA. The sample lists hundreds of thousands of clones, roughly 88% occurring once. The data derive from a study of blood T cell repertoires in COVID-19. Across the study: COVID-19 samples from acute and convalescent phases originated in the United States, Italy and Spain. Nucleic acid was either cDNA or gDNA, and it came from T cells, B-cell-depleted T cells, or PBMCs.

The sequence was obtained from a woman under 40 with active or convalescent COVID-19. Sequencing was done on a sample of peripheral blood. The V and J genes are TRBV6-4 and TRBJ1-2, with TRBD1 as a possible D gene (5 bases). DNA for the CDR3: TGTGCCAGCAGTGACTATAGGGGTGGCTACACCTTC. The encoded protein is CASSDYRGGYTF.